The entry below describes one TCR beta chain. Its antigen is undetermined. Each sample used at least 7 million PBMCs. The data are from a study of blood T cells in healthy people across ages. Next came a second PCR, run for roughly 6 to 11 cycles, which used a sample-barcoded 5' primer along with a J-beta primer mix. TCRdb fed the 5' RACE reads into MiXCR, producing one record per CDR3 protein. The sample yields over 500,000 distinct CDR3 sequences, about 28% seen once. Study-level results: Per million T cells, TCR beta diversity dropped about linearly as age rose.

Germline V gene data show CDR1 as DFQATT and CDR2 as SNEGSKA (reference sequence). Losses at the gene ends were 3 bases for V and 0 bases for J; bases not matched to a gene: 5. CDR3 size: 16 residues. The same sample was also studied in work on T cells of mothers and their children. Turning to that study: Per 15 ul, 1.5 ug of RNA was used, with all extracted RNA going into cDNA synthesis. Sequencing got over 9.5 million TCR beta CDR3 reads from each mother and roughly 2.7 million from each child.

This receptor was taken from a boy between 2 and 15 years old in good health. V and J are TRBV20-1 and TRBJ1-1, with 12 bases lining up with TRBD1. Sequenced input: blood. CDR3 protein: CSARPGQGALNTEAFF. CDR3 nucleotide sequence: TGCAGTGCTAGGCCGGGACAGGGGGCTTTGAACACTGAAGCTTTCTTT.